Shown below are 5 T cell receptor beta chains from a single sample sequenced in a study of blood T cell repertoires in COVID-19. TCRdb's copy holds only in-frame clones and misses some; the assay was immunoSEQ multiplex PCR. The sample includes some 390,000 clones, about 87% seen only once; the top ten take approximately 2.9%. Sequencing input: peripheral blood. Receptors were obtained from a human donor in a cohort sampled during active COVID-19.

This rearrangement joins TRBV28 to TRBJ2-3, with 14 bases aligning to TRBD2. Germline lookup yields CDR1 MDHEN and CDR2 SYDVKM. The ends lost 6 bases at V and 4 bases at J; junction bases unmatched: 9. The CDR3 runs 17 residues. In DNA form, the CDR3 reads TGTGCCAGCAGCCCGGGACTAGCGGGAGCTGTGCCAGATACGCAGTATTTT. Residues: CASSPGLAGAVPDTQYF.

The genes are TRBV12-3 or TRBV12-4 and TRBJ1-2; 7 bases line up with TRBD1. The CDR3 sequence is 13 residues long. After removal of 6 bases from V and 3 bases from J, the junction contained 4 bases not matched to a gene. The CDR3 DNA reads TGTGCCAGCAGCGGGACAGAGGACTATGGCTACACCTTC. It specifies CASSGTEDYGYTF.

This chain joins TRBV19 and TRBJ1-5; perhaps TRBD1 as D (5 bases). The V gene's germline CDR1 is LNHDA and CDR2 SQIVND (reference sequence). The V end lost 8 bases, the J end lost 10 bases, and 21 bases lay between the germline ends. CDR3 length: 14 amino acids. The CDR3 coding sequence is TGTGCCAGTCAGGGAATGGGGTTTTCCCAACCCCAGCATTTT. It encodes CASQGMGFSQPQHF.

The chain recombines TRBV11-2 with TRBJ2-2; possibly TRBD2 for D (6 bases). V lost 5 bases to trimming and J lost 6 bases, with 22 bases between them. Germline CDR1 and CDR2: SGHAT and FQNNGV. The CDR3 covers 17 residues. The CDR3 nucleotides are TGTGCCAGCAGCCCGGGACTGGGCAAGGTCGTCCCCGGGGAGCTGTTTTTT. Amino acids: CASSPGLGKVVPGELFF.

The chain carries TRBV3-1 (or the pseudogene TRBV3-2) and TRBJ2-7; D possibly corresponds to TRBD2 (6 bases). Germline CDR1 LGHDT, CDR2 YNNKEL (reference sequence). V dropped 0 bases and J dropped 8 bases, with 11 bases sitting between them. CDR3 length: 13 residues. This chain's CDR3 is CASSQDVGGKQYF. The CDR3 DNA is TGTGCCAGCAGCCAAGATGTGGGCGGGAAGCAGTACTTC.